These 28 T cell receptor beta chains were all obtained from the same sample, sequenced in a study of blood T cells in healthy people across ages. Then a second PCR, running about 7 to 11 cycles, was carried out with a sample-barcoded 5' primer and a J-beta primer mix. MiXCR was run by TCRdb on the 5' RACE reads, yielding one entry per CDR3 protein. Of around 900,000 distinct CDR3 sequences listed, more than 25% were seen once; the top ten hold roughly 17%. The sequenced sample was blood. Receptor source: a woman aged 80 or older in good health.

The table lists this clonotype with a few counts. The gene calls are TRBV6-1 and TRBJ1-2, with D perhaps matching TRBD1 (5 bases). CDR3 length: 14 amino acids. CDR1 and CDR2 (germline): MNHNS, SASEGT. Trimming took off 6 bases at V and 8 bases at J, with 19 bases between the two ends. In DNA form, the CDR3 reads TGTGCCAGCAGGGGACTCGACTTGAGTTTGGGCTACACCTTC. Protein: CASRGLDLSLGYTF.

This clonotype has at least ten counts. The genes are TRBV29-1 and TRBJ2-3, with TRBD1 matching over 8 bases. The CDR3 extends over 15 amino acids. In germline, CDR1 is SQVTM, CDR2 ANQGSEA. V trimming: 7 bases; J trimming: 3 bases; junction bases outside the gene matches: 12. The CDR3 loop reads CSAPLSGGSTDTQYF. CDR3 coding DNA: TGCAGCGCCCCGTTGTCAGGGGGCTCTACAGATACGCAGTATTTT.

This clonotype was observed at least ten times. The CDR3 sequence is CASSPMGGTAYNEQFF. In DNA, the CDR3 is TGTGCCAGCAGCCCGATGGGTGGGACAGCTTACAATGAGCAGTTCTTC. The chain uses TRBV7-2 and TRBJ2-1, with 7 bases fitting TRBD1. Trimming at V came to 5 bases and at J to 4 bases, leaving 11 bases not matched to a gene. Germline CDR1 and CDR2: SGHTA and FQGNSA. The CDR3 is made up of 16 amino acids.

This clonotype has a single count. This sequence joins TRBV18 and TRBJ1-1; a possible D gene is TRBD1 (5 bases). CDR3 size: 14 residues. Trimming stripped 3 bases from V and 3 bases from J, with 11 bases between. The germline gives CDR1 KGHSH, CDR2 LQKENI. The CDR3: CASSPGPRDTEAFF. In DNA form, the CDR3 reads TGTGCCAGCTCACCGGGACCGAGGGACACTGAAGCTTTCTTT.

Remarks on this clonotype: Being one base from a much bigger clone, this may be a read error. The gene calls are TRBV12-5 and TRBJ2-3, with D possibly TRBD1 on 5 matching bases. Trimming took 2 bases from V and 0 from J, leaving 18 bases between them. This CDR3 contains 18 residues. The germline gives CDR1 LGHNT, CDR2 FRNRAP. The DNA of the CDR3 is TGTGCTAGTGGTTTGCTAGAAATAGACAGAACTAGCACAGATACGCAGTATTTT. Its translation is CASGLLEIDRTSTDTQYF. Supplemented by reference TRBV12-5 and TRBJ2-3, the full variable domain reads DARVTQTPRHKVTEMGQEVTMRCQPILGHNTVFWYRQTMMQGLELLAYFRNRAPLDDSGMPKDRFSAEMPDATLATLKIQPSEPRDSAVYFCASGLLEIDRTSTDTQYFGPGTRLTVL.

This clonotype turned up a few times. V is TRBV18 and J is TRBJ1-2; D remains ambiguous. V was pared by 2 bases and J by 8 bases, with 12 bases between. Germline CDR1 KGHSH, CDR2 LQKENI. The CDR3 covers 13 residues. The CDR3 reads CASSPSGDRGYTF. CDR3 nucleotide sequence: TGTGCCAGCTCACCATCGGGAGATAGAGGCTACACCTTC. The whole variable domain, filled in from reference TRBV18 and TRBJ1-2, reads NAGVMQNPRHLVRRRGQEARLRCSPMKGHSHVYWYRQLPEEGLKFMVYLQKENIIDESGMPKERFSAEFPKEGPSILRIQQVVRGDSAAYFCASSPSGDRGYTFGSGTRLTVV.

In its sample, this clonotype was seen a few times. The chain couples TRBV4-1 to TRBJ1-4, with D possibly matching TRBD1 (6 bases). Germline CDR1 and CDR2: MGHRA and YSYEKL. The CDR3 consists of 15 residues. The V end was cut by 3 bases, the J end by 8 bases, with 16 bases between. This CDR3 reads CASSQESGHGEKLFF. In DNA, the CDR3 is TGCGCCAGCAGCCAGGAATCGGGACACGGCGAAAAACTGTTTTTT.

This clonotype appeared a few times. This chain connects TRBV20-1 to TRBJ2-3; TRBD2 agrees at 14 bases. Per the germline V gene, CDR1 is DFQATT and CDR2 is SNEGSKA (reference sequence). This CDR3 contains 19 residues. V lost 0 bases and J lost 1; bases outside the gene matches: 9. Written as DNA, the CDR3 is TGCAGTGCTAGAGATCGGGCGACTAGCGGGGGGGCGGGCACAGATACGCAGTATTTT. Its translation is CSARDRATSGGAGTDTQYF.

The table lists this clonotype with many counts. This sequence joins TRBV20-1 and TRBJ2-7; 9 nucleotides match TRBD2. J gave up 2 bases and V 0 bases, and 5 bases lay outside the gene matches. The CDR3 sequence is 15 residues long. Germline CDR1 and CDR2: DFQATT and SNEGSKA (reference sequence). CDR3 nucleotides: TGCAGTGCTAGAGATCTCAAGCGGGGGGCCTACGAGCAGTACTTC. Translation gives CSARDLKRGAYEQYF.

In its sample, this clonotype was seen a few times. Given a much more abundant clone one base away, this may be a read error. The rearrangement links TRBV7-2 to TRBJ1-4; 8 nucleotides line up with TRBD1. CDR1 is SGHTA, CDR2 FQGNSA, per germline. This CDR3 spans 14 amino acids. This CDR3 is CASSLGRGREKRFF. CDR3 bases: TGTGCCAGCAGCTTAGGCAGGGGGCGGGAAAAACGGTTTTTT.

The J gene is TRBJ1-6, the V gene TRBV6-2 or TRBV6-3, with D maybe TRBD1 (6 bases). There are 15 residues in the CDR3. CDR1 is MNHEY, CDR2 SVGEGT, per germline. Trimming removed 6 bases from V and 3 bases from J, with 12 bases in between. CDR3 nucleotides: TGTGCCAGCAGGGGGGGCCGGGACTATAATTCACCCCTCCACTTT. The encoded protein is CASRGGRDYNSPLHF.

This clonotype was seen more than once but under ten times. The rearrangement uses TRBV5-5 and TRBJ1-2; tentatively, D is TRBD1 (5 bases). V lost 3 bases to trimming and J lost 5 bases, with 14 bases between them. Germline CDR1 and CDR2: SGHKS and YYEKEE (reference sequence). The CDR3 covers 14 residues. The chain's CDR3 is CASSWEARAYGYTF. In nucleotides, the CDR3 is TGTGCCAGCAGCTGGGAGGCCAGGGCGTATGGCTACACCTTC.

The DNA of the CDR3 is TGTGCCAGCTCACCAGCTGGGGGGCGGGCTGAAGCTTTCTTT. Its translation is CASSPAGGRAEAFF. The chain links TRBV18 to TRBJ1-1; weak D call: TRBD1 (6 bases). Trimming pared 2 bases from V and 6 bases from J, leaving 13 bases between. CDR1 is KGHSH and CDR2 is LQKENI in the germline V gene. CDR3 length: 14 amino acids.

In its sample, this clonotype was seen many times. The genes are TRBV2 and TRBJ2-3, with no clear D. The CDR3 sequence is 13 residues long. V was shortened by 6 bases and J by 3 bases, with 10 bases between the two germline ends. Germline loops: CDR1 SNHLY, CDR2 FYNNEI. CDR3 amino acids: CASRFGATDTQYF. Written as DNA, the CDR3 is TGTGCCAGCAGGTTCGGCGCAACAGATACGCAGTATTTT.

The rearrangement joins TRBV20-1 to TRBJ1-1; weak D call: TRBD1 (5 bases). Germline CDR1 DFQATT, CDR2 SNEGSKA (reference sequence). The CDR3 totals 13 residues. Trimming removed 3 bases at V and 1 base at J, with 9 bases between. CDR3 DNA: TGCAGTGCTAGGGCCGACAGGAACACTGAAGCTTTCTTT. It codes for CSARADRNTEAFF.

This clonotype was detected ten times or more. Being one base from a much bigger clone, this may be a read error. J is TRBJ2-7 and V is TRBV27; TRBD2 matches at 7 bases. The CDR3 extends over 15 amino acids. Germline-derived CDR1 and CDR2 are MNHEY and SMNVEV (reference sequence). The V and J ends lost 6 bases and 6 bases, in that order; junction bases with no gene match: 14. CDR3 loop: CASSDAKQRGGEQYF. The CDR3 nucleotides are TGTGCCAGCAGCGACGCGAAACAGCGGGGCGGCGAGCAGTACTTC.

This clonotype was picked up many times. The chain has TRBV5-1 and TRBJ2-3; 9 bases are shared with TRBD2. This CDR3 has 14 residues. J lost 2 bases, V lost 4 bases, and 2 bases had no gene match. The germline V gene encodes CDR1 SGHRS and CDR2 YFSETQ. The CDR3 sequence is CASSLAGTTDTQYF. For the CDR3, the DNA is TGCGCCAGCAGCCTAGCGGGGACCACAGATACGCAGTATTTT.

The sample holds many counts of this clonotype. In DNA form, the CDR3 reads TGTGCCAGCAGCCCCACGAACAGCGAGAGGGGCTACACCTTC. Translation gives CASSPTNSERGYTF. The chain has TRBV11-2 and TRBJ1-2; D is undetermined. The germline V and J ends were trimmed by 5 bases and 8 bases, with 18 bases remaining between them. The V gene's germline CDR1 is SGHAT and CDR2 FQNNGV. The CDR3 consists of 14 residues.

This clonotype was observed many times. The chain uses TRBV29-1 and TRBJ2-5; D ambiguous. Germline lookup yields CDR1 SQVTM and CDR2 ANQGSEA. V was shortened by 1 base and J by 1 base, with 10 bases between the two germline ends. This CDR3 comprises 14 residues. The CDR3, as DNA: TGCAGCGTTGAAGGCAGGAACAGCCAAGAGACCCAGTACTTC. Its protein product is CSVEGRNSQETQYF.

Concerning this clonotype itself: This clone may be a read error of a much larger clone one base away. This sequence joins TRBV20-1 and TRBJ2-5, with 7 positions matching TRBD1. Germline values: CDR1 DFQATT, CDR2 SNEGSKA (reference sequence). The CDR3 has 13 amino acids. The CDR3 reads CSRTGARQETQYF. CDR3 DNA sequence: TGCAGCAGAACAGGGGCGCGCCAAGAGACCCAGTACTTC.

This clonotype was seen ten or more times. V is TRBV20-1 and J is TRBJ1-2; 7 nucleotides agree with TRBD1. This CDR3 is 16 amino acids long. V trimming: 6 bases; J trimming: 4 bases; junction bases outside the gene matches: 17. CDR1 and CDR2 from the germline V gene are DFQATT and SNEGSKA (reference sequence). DNA of the CDR3: TGCAGTGCCACTGGGACAGAATCCGGTGGGACCTATGGCTACACCTTC. The encoded protein is CSATGTESGGTYGYTF.

This clonotype was seen just once. This chain uses TRBV5-1 with TRBJ2-3; D is undetermined. Germline CDR1 and CDR2: SGHRS and YFSETQ. Trimming cost V 0 bases and J 0 bases, with 8 bases left between them. This CDR3 spans 15 amino acids. The CDR3 DNA sequence: TGCGCCAGCAGCTTGGCCTGGCAGAGCACAGATACGCAGTATTTT. Translating it yields CASSLAWQSTDTQYF.

The rearrangement uses TRBV7-2 and TRBJ2-3; maybe TRBD2 (5 bases). The V gene lost 2 bases and the J gene lost 1 base, with 10 bases spanning the gap. CDR3 length: 15 amino acids. CDR1 and CDR2 (germline): SGHTA, FQGNSA. In nucleotides, the CDR3 is TGTGCCAGCAGCTTATTCCTAGCTCGCACAGATACGCAGTATTTT. Translation: CASSLFLARTDTQYF. The full variable domain, rest sourced from reference TRBV7-2 and TRBJ2-3, is GAGVSQSPSNKVTEKGKDVELRCDPISGHTALYWYRQSLGQGLEFLIYFQGNSAPDKSGLPSDRFSAERTGGSVSTLTIQRTQQEDSAVYLCASSLFLARTDTQYFGPGTRLTVL.

Many counts were recorded for this clonotype. The chain carries TRBV20-1 and TRBJ1-2, with D perhaps matching TRBD1 (6 bases). The CDR3 is 14 residues long. Germline CDR1 reads DFQATT; CDR2 reads SNEGSKA (reference sequence). The germline V and J ends were trimmed by 0 bases and 6 bases, with 14 bases remaining between them. The CDR3 region is CSARDPRGAHGYTF. The CDR3 DNA sequence: TGCAGTGCTAGAGACCCCCGGGGGGCGCATGGCTACACCTTC.

The V and J genes are TRBV7-2 and TRBJ1-1; 7 nucleotides align to TRBD1. The CDR3 is 15 amino acids. Trimming took 3 bases from V and 3 from J; bases not matched to a gene: 7. Per germline, CDR1 SGHTA and CDR2 FQGNSA. In DNA, the CDR3 is TGTGCCAGCAGCTTCAGAGGGGGCTCGTACACTGAAGCTTTCTTT. As protein: CASSFRGGSYTEAFF.

The table lists this clonotype with a few counts. A much larger clonotype is one base distant, so this may be a read error. The chain joins TRBV12-3 or TRBV12-4 to TRBJ1-2, with D perhaps TRBD1 (5 bases). The V gene lost 5 bases and the J gene lost 7 bases, with 20 bases spanning the gap. The CDR3 is made up of 15 amino acids. Here the CDR3 reads CASSRATRGGPGYTF. The CDR3, as DNA: TGTGCCAGCAGTCGCGCCACCCGGGGGGGTCCTGGCTACACCTTC.

The rearrangement joins TRBV4-1 to TRBJ2-1, with D possibly TRBD1 on 5 matching bases. The CDR3 has 14 amino acids. V was cut by 3 bases and J by 6 bases, with 12 bases left in between. The germline V gene encodes CDR1 MGHRA and CDR2 YSYEKL. DNA of the CDR3: TGCGCCAGCAGCCAGCCCCGACAGAGCAATGAGCAGTTCTTC. Residues: CASSQPRQSNEQFF.

Of note for this clonotype: A clone one base away is much larger, so this may be a read error. The chain combines TRBV3-1 with TRBJ2-5; the match to TRBD1 covers 7 bases. This CDR3 has 14 amino acids. Germline-derived CDR1 and CDR2 are LGHDT and YNNKEL (reference sequence). The ends lost 2 bases at V and 11 bases at J; junction bases unmatched: 11. The CDR3 DNA sequence: TGTGCCAGCAGCCAATTAAACAGGGGCAATGAGCAGTACTTC. Translation: CASSQLNRGNEQYF.